The T cell receptor beta chain under discussion was sequenced for a study of T-cell memory formation after mild COVID-19. TCRdb re-called the 5' RACE reads through MiXCR, storing one row per CDR3 protein. The profile shows about 360,000 distinct CDR3 sequences, approximately 15% of them singletons. This clonotype was seen only a few times. The specimen was PBMCs or a T cell subset sorted from them (not recorded which). The TCR comes from a man between 18 and 29 years old who had mild COVID-19 (a few samples of this study predate the infection). Cell type and time point are not known.

The CDR3 DNA sequence: TGCGCCAGCAGCTTCGTGCCACAGTCCAACACCGGGGAGCTGTTTTTT. Translating it yields CASSFVPQSNTGELFF. This chain connects TRBV5-1 to TRBJ2-2; D call uncertain. The CDR3 contains 16 residues. Trimming stripped 2 bases from V and 2 bases from J, with 13 bases between. Germline lookup yields CDR1 SGHRS and CDR2 YFSETQ.